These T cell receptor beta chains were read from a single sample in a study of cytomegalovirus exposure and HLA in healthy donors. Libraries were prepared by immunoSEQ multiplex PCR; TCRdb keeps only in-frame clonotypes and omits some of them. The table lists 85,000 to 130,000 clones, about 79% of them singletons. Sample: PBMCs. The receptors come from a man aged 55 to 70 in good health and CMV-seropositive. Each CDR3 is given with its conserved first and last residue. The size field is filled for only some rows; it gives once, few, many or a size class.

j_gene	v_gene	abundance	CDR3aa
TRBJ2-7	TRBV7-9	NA	CASSRGQGGSYEQYF
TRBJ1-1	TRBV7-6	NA	CASSAGHRGQETEAFF
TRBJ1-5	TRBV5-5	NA	CASSFDRDLNQPQHF
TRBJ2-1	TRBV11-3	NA	CASSSRTGQYNEQFF
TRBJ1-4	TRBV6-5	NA	CASRPGGNEKLFF
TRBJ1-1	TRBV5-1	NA	CASRSRSGTGVKGTEAFF
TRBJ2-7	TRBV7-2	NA	CAILPQGATDEQYF
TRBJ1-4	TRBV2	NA	CALQGQTIERSSTNEKLFF
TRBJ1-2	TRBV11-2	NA	CASSSGGDYGYTF
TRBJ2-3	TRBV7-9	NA	CSSSLGRGGAVDTQYF
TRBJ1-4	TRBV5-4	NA	CASSGQGFNEKLFF
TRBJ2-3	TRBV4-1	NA	CASSQFPSGAGAGKADTQYF
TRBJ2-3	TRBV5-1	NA	CASSLAVGAATDTQYF
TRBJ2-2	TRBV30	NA	CAWSVLAIGELFF
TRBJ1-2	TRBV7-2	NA	CASSQGSLYGYTF
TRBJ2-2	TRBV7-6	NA	CASRPGQATGELFF
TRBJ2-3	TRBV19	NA	CASSNLARDTQYF
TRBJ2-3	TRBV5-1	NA	CASSFGGTSGGTDTQYF
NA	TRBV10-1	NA	CASSDRGSYNEQFF
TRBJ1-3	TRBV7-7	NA	CASSVQGGNTIYF
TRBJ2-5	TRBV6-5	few	CASTLTTAQETQYF
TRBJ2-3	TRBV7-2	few	CASSLRGRGDTQYF
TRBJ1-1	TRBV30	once	CAWSASSSGGAFF
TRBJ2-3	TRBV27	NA	CASSLLQRPTDTQYF
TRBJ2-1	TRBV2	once	CASSLAEWDRYRNEQFF
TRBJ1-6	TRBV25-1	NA	CASSGGFGRTSPLHF
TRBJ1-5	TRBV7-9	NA	CASSPRRPQHF
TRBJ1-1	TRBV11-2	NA	CASSLDLRTEAFF
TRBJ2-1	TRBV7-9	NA	CASSLAGTGFVNEQFF